Presented here are 29 T cell receptor beta chains from one specimen sequenced in a study of identical twins. TCRdb used MiXCR to reprocess the 5' RACE reads, holding one entry per CDR3 protein. Here the sample spans some 760,000 distinct CDR3 sequences, 15% to 20% being singletons. The data also belong to a second study, concerning T cells expressing NK-cell markers.

Sequencing was carried out using PBMCs. These receptors were collected from a woman aged 18-30 years in good health.

This clonotype has only a few counts. This chain connects TRBV11-1 to TRBJ2-3, with TRBD2 matching over 8 bases. The CDR3 runs to 18 residues. Per the germline V gene, CDR1 is SGHAT and CDR2 is FQDESV (reference sequence). V dropped 5 bases and J dropped 1; count of bases not matched to a gene: 14. Here the CDR3 reads CASSHGSGSGLGTDTQYF. Written as DNA, the CDR3 is TGTGCCAGCAGCCACGGGAGCGGGAGTGGATTGGGCACAGATACGCAGTATTTT.

The chain links TRBV5-5 to TRBJ1-1, with 8 bases that match TRBD1. CDR1 and CDR2 (germline): SGHKS, YYEKEE (reference sequence). This CDR3 has 12 residues. Germline trimming cut 4 bases from V and 6 bases from J; bases unmatched to any gene: 2. For the CDR3, the DNA is TGTGCCAGCAGCCCGGACAGGGCTGAAGCTTTCTTT. It translates to CASSPDRAEAFF.

This clonotype was seen a few times. The gene calls are TRBV6-1 and TRBJ2-3, with 8 bases identical to TRBD2. The CDR3 is 15 amino acids. V was clipped by 5 bases and J by 7 bases; unmatched bases: 11. The V gene's germline CDR1 is MNHNS and CDR2 SASEGT. In DNA, the CDR3 is TGTGCCAGCAGTCGCGAAGGAGCGGGGGTAAATACGCAGTATTTT. Amino acids: CASSREGAGVNTQYF.

This chain connects TRBV20-1 to TRBJ1-6; D possibly corresponds to TRBD1 (5 bases). The V end lost 1 base, the J end lost 2 bases, and 9 bases lay between the germline ends. CDR3 length: 15 amino acids. The germline CDR1 and CDR2 sequences are DFQATT and SNEGSKA (reference sequence). The CDR3 sequence is CSARVGGAYNSPLHF. In nucleotides, the CDR3 is TGCAGTGCTAGAGTTGGGGGGGCCTATAATTCACCCCTCCACTTT.

Many counts were recorded for this clonotype. The rearrangement links TRBV12-3 or TRBV12-4 to TRBJ1-1; no clear D gene. Trimming left V 2 bases short and J 4 bases short, with 8 bases between. The CDR3 spans 13 residues. CDR3 amino acids: CASSLRARTEAFF. For the CDR3, the DNA is TGTGCCAGCAGTTTAAGGGCCCGCACTGAAGCTTTCTTT.

This clonotype was counted between two and nine times. The chain links TRBV29-1 to TRBJ2-7, with D uncertain. CDR3 size: 13 residues. Germline V lookup: CDR1 SQVTM, CDR2 ANQGSEA. Between the trimmed V and J ends, which lost 0 bases and 3 bases, there was a span of 9 bases. CDR3 nucleotides: TGCAGCGTTGAAGATTCGACATACTACGAGCAGTACTTC. It specifies CSVEDSTYYEQYF.

In this sample, this clonotype turned up a few times. The chain links TRBV20-1 to TRBJ2-1; D unclear. Germline V CDR1 and CDR2: DFQATT, SNEGSKA (reference sequence). The CDR3 is 13 residues long. The germline V and J ends were trimmed by 3 bases and 7 bases, with 13 bases remaining between them. Here the CDR3 reads CSARSALENEQFF. The CDR3 region has the DNA TGCAGTGCTAGGAGCGCCCTGGAGAATGAGCAGTTCTTC.

J is TRBJ1-6 and V is TRBV7-9, with TRBD1 as a possible D gene (5 bases). This CDR3 has 16 residues. Germline CDR1 and CDR2: SEHNR and FQNEAQ (reference sequence). V was clipped by 3 bases and J by 7 bases, with 16 bases between them. The DNA of the CDR3 is TGTGCCAGCAGCTTGGGCAGTGGGGGAGGAAATTCACCCCTCCACTTT. Its protein product is CASSLGSGGGNSPLHF.

V is TRBV29-1 and J is TRBJ2-7, with D possibly matching TRBD1 (6 bases). CDR1 is SQVTM and CDR2 is ANQGSEA in the germline V gene. Trimming removed 7 bases from V and 2 bases from J, with 15 bases in between. The CDR3 has 13 residues. The CDR3 here is CSATGSFTYEQYF. The CDR3 nucleotides read TGCAGCGCGACAGGCTCCTTCACCTACGAGCAGTACTTC.

The chain joins TRBV30 to TRBJ2-1, with TRBD1 as a possible D gene (5 bases). Germline assignment: CDR1 GTSNPN and CDR2 SVGIG (reference sequence). V gave up 2 bases and J gave up 4 bases, with 9 bases separating them. The CDR3 spans 13 residues. The CDR3 loop is CAWSRGLYNEQFF. CDR3 DNA: TGTGCCTGGAGTAGGGGATTATACAATGAGCAGTTCTTC. Based on the CDR3 plus reference TRBV30 and TRBJ2-1, the full variable domain is SQTIHQWPATLVQPVGSPLSLECTVEGTSNPNLYWYRQAAGRGLQLLFYSVGIGQISSEVPQNLSASRPQDRQFILSSKKLLLSDSGFYLCAWSRGLYNEQFFGPGTRLTVL.

The rearrangement joins TRBV20-1 to TRBJ2-1; 8 positions agree with TRBD2. CDR3 length equals 12 residues. J lost 7 bases, V lost 7 bases, and 6 bases had no gene match. Germline CDR1 reads DFQATT; CDR2 reads SNEGSKA (reference sequence). CDR3: CSVREGRNEQFF. The DNA of the CDR3 is TGCAGTGTACGGGAGGGTAGGAATGAGCAGTTCTTC.

The CDR3 nucleotides read TGTGCCTGCAGGCAGGGGGGTGAGCAGTTCTTC. Translation: CACRQGGEQFF. The chain links TRBV30 to TRBJ2-1; maybe TRBD1 (7 bases). V lost 6 bases and J 9 bases, leaving 12 bases between the germline ends. This CDR3 has 11 amino acids. Per the germline V gene, CDR1 is GTSNPN and CDR2 is SVGIG (reference sequence).

CDR3 DNA: TGTGCCAGCAGTTACCAGCTTTCCCACCAAGAGACCCAGTACTTC. This sequence encodes CASSYQLSHQETQYF. The rearrangement links TRBV6-5 to TRBJ2-5; no clear D gene. The CDR3 consists of 15 residues. Trimming took 2 bases from V and 0 from J, leaving 10 bases between them. CDR1 MNHEY and CDR2 SVGAGI come from the germline V gene.

This clonotype was counted between two and nine times. The chain is built from TRBV6-5 and TRBJ2-7; 9 bases line up with TRBD1. The CDR3 is 15 residues long. From germline, CDR1 is MNHEY and CDR2 SVGAGI. V was clipped by 4 bases and J by 6 bases; unmatched bases: 10. This CDR3 is CASSFSGTGLGEQYF. The DNA for the CDR3 is TGTGCCAGCAGTTTCTCCGGGACAGGGCTTGGCGAGCAGTACTTC.

V and J are TRBV6-1 and TRBJ2-7; 10 nucleotides match TRBD2. The J segment lost 0 bases and the V segment lost 6 bases, leaving 8 bases of the junction unmatched. The CDR3 runs 16 residues. In germline, CDR1 is MNHNS, CDR2 SASEGT. Written as DNA, the CDR3 is TGTGCCAGCAGCGATCTAGCGGGAGTTGCCTCCTACGAGCAGTACTTC. As protein: CASSDLAGVASYEQYF.

This clonotype appeared a few times. The rearrangement links TRBV5-1 to TRBJ1-1; no clear D gene. The CDR3 loop spans 13 amino acids. The ends were cut back, 0 bases at V and 6 bases at J, with 9 bases in the middle. From germline, CDR1 is SGHRS and CDR2 YFSETQ. CDR3 sequence (DNA): TGCGCCAGCAGCTTGGGCCCTACTTCTGAAGCTTTCTTT. It specifies CASSLGPTSEAFF.

The chain is built from TRBV20-1 and TRBJ2-1; D is perhaps TRBD1 or TRBD2 (5 bases each). V was shortened by 4 bases and J by 7 bases, with 17 bases between the two germline ends. Germline V gives CDR1 DFQATT, CDR2 SNEGSKA (reference sequence). The CDR3 covers 14 residues. CDR3 nucleotide sequence: TGCAGTGCTACGGGGCCCGGTAGAGCAAATGAGCAGTTCTTC. It codes for CSATGPGRANEQFF.

This clonotype was counted only a few times. V is TRBV5-6 and J is TRBJ2-1, with a tentative D call TRBD2 (5 bases). The germline gives CDR1 SGHDT, CDR2 YYEEEE. The CDR3 covers 12 residues. V shed 4 bases and J shed 5 bases, with 7 bases lying between them. CDR3 bases: TGTGCCAGCAGCCTAGCTAACAATGAGCAGTTCTTC. Protein: CASSLANNEQFF. The whole variable domain, remainder taken from reference TRBV5-6 and TRBJ2-1, is DAGVTQSPTHLIKTRGQQVTLRCSPKSGHDTVSWYQQALGQGPQFIFQYYEEEERQRGNFPDRFSGHQFPNYSSELNVNALLLGDSALYLCASSLANNEQFFGPGTRLTVL.

The rearrangement uses TRBV29-1 and TRBJ1-2; 10 bases are shared with TRBD1. The V gene end was trimmed by 6 bases and the J gene end by 7 bases; junction bases not matched to a gene: 14. This CDR3 is built from 15 residues. CDR1 and CDR2 (germline): SQVTM, ANQGSEA. The CDR3 nucleotides read TGCAGCGTGTTAACCGCCGGGACAGGGGTCGGTGGCTACACCTTC. Its translation is CSVLTAGTGVGGYTF.

This chain joins TRBV30 and TRBJ2-3; no definite D call. Trimming took 2 bases from V and 2 from J, leaving 2 bases between them. CDR1 is GTSNPN and CDR2 is SVGIG in the germline V gene (reference sequence). The CDR3 is 11 residues long. CDR3 in DNA: TGTGCCTGGAGTCACACAGATACGCAGTATTTT. Translation gives CAWSHTDTQYF.

CDR3 region: CSVDGGWHEQYF. The CDR3 DNA sequence: TGCAGCGTTGACGGGGGCTGGCACGAGCAGTACTTC. V gene TRBV29-1 combines with J gene TRBJ2-7; D might be TRBD1 or TRBD2, each matching 6 bases. This CDR3 contains 12 residues. Germline values: CDR1 SQVTM, CDR2 ANQGSEA. V shed 3 bases and J shed 5 bases, with 11 bases lying between them.

The chain carries TRBV4-3 and TRBJ2-1; D gene uncertain. In germline, CDR1 is LGHNA, CDR2 YSLEER. The V gene lost 1 base and the J gene lost 11 bases, with 6 bases spanning the gap. This CDR3 contains 11 residues. The CDR3 coding sequence is TGCGCCAGCAGCCAAGGGACCCAGCAGTTCTTC. Its translation is CASSQGTQQFF.

This chain connects TRBV5-1 to TRBJ2-1, with D possibly being TRBD2 (6 bases). The CDR3 runs 15 residues. V was shortened by 3 bases and J by 0 bases, with 10 bases between the two germline ends. Germline CDR1 reads SGHRS; CDR2 reads YFSETQ. CDR3 bases: TGCGCCAGCAGCTCTCAGCGGGCCTCCTACAATGAGCAGTTCTTC. Translation gives CASSSQRASYNEQFF.

This clonotype has a handful of counts. V is TRBV12-3 or TRBV12-4 and J is TRBJ2-7; TRBD2 is a possible D gene (5 bases). The germline V and J ends were trimmed by 5 bases and 6 bases, with 17 bases remaining between them. This CDR3 is 14 amino acids long. DNA for the CDR3: TGTGCCAGCAGTCCTAGCAGTCCCGCCGGCGAGCAGTACTTC. This sequence encodes CASSPSSPAGEQYF.

The chain links TRBV20-1 to TRBJ2-3; 7 positions match TRBD2. The CDR3 covers 14 residues. With 7 bases clipped from V and 3 bases from J, the junction kept 10 bases outside the gene matches. Germline CDR1 DFQATT, CDR2 SNEGSKA (reference sequence). CDR3 protein: CSGQAGEGTDTQYF. CDR3 nucleotides: TGCAGTGGCCAGGCGGGGGAGGGAACAGATACGCAGTATTTT.

This clonotype was seen more than once but under ten times. The CDR3 loop reads CASSAVRVWGGEQFF. CDR3 DNA sequence: TGTGCCAGCAGCGCGGTACGGGTGTGGGGGGGTGAGCAGTTCTTC. This chain links TRBV7-8 with TRBJ2-1, with 7 nucleotides matching TRBD2. Germline V gene lookup returns CDR1 SGHVS and CDR2 FQNEAQ. V lost 5 bases, J lost 9 bases, and 13 bases stayed unmatched. The CDR3 sequence is 15 residues long.

The J gene is TRBJ2-7, the V gene TRBV21-1; the DNA was not used to check the table's D call, TRBD2. TRBV21-1 is noted as a pseudogene. The length of the CDR3 is 17 residues. The CDR3 is CASSTVRAGPFSYEQYF. The CDR3 DNA follows: TGTGCCAGCAGCACAGTTCGAGCGGGCCCCTTCTCCTACGAGCAGTACTTC.

This clonotype was seen more than once but under ten times. The chain carries TRBV6-5 and TRBJ2-5; D is tentatively TRBD1 or TRBD2 (6 bases each). The ends were cut back, 0 bases at V and 1 base at J, with 12 bases in the middle. CDR1 and CDR2 (germline): MNHEY, SVGAGI. The CDR3 contains 16 residues. In nucleotides, the CDR3 is TGTGCCAGCAGTTACTCGAGAGGAGGGGGCCAAGAGACCCAGTACTTC. Residues: CASSYSRGGGQETQYF.

The CDR3 DNA reads TGTGCCACCAGCAGCCGACAGGCTAATGGCTACACCTTC. This codes for CATSSRQANGYTF. The chain carries TRBV15 and TRBJ1-2, with D possibly being TRBD1 (6 bases). Germline values: CDR1 LNHNV, CDR2 YYDKDF (reference sequence). Trimming removed 3 bases at V and 6 bases at J, with 11 bases between. This CDR3 has 13 residues.